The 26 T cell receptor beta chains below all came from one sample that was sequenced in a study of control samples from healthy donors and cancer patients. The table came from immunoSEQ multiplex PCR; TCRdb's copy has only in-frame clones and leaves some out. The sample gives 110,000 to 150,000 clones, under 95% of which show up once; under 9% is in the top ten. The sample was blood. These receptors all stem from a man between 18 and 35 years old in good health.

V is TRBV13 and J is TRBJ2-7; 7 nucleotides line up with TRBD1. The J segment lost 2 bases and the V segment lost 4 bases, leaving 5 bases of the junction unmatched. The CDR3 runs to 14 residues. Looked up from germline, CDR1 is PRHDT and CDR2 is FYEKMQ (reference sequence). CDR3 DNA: TGTGCCAGCAGCTCGGACAGGTACCCCTACGAGCAGTACTTC. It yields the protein CASSSDRYPYEQYF.

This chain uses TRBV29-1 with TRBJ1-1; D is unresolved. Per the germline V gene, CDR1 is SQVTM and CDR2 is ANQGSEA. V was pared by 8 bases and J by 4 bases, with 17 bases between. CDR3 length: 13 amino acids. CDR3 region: CSFRAGPGTEAFF. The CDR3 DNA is TGCAGCTTTCGAGCTGGTCCCGGCACTGAAGCTTTCTTT.

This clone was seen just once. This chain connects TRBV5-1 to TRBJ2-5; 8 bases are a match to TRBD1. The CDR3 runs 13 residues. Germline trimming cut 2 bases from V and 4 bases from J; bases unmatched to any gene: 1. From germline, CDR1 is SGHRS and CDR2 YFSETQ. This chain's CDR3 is CASSLDRGETQYF. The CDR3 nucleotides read TGCGCCAGCAGCTTAGACAGGGGAGAGACCCAGTACTTC.

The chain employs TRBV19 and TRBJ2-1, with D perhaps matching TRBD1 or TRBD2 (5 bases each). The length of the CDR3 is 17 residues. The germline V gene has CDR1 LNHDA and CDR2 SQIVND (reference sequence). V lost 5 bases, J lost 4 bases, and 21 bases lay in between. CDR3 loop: CASSALRGTGGYNEQFF. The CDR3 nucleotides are TGTGCCAGTAGTGCTCTCCGGGGCACGGGCGGTTACAATGAGCAGTTCTTC.

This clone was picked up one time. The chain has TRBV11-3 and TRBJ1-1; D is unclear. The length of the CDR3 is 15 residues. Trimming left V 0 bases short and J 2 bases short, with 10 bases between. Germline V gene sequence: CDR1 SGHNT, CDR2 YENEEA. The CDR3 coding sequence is TGTGCCAGCAGCTTAGATGCGCAGAGCAACACTGAAGCTTTCTTT. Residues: CASSLDAQSNTEAFF.

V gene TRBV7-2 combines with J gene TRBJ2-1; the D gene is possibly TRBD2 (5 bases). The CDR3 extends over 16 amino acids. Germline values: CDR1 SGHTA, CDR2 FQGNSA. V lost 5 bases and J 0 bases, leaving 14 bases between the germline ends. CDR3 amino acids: CASSPRGGSSYNEQFF. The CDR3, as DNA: TGTGCCAGCAGCCCCCGGGGTGGGAGCTCCTACAATGAGCAGTTCTTC.

CDR3 coding DNA: TGTGCCAGCAGTTACTCGTTTAAGGCGAGGGACATGAACACTGAAGCTTTCTTT. Translating gives CASSYSFKARDMNTEAFF. J is TRBJ1-1 and V is TRBV6-2 or TRBV6-3; TRBD1 is a possible D gene (6 bases). V lost 0 bases, J lost 0 bases, and 17 bases lay in between. In germline, CDR1 is MNHEY, CDR2 SVGEGT. The CDR3 consists of 18 residues.

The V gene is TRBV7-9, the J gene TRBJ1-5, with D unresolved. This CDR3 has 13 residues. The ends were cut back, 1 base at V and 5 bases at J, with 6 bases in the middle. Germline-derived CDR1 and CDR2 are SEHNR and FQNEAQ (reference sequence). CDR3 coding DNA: TGTGCCAGCAGCTTAGGCCCCGATCAGCCCCAGCATTTT. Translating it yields CASSLGPDQPQHF.

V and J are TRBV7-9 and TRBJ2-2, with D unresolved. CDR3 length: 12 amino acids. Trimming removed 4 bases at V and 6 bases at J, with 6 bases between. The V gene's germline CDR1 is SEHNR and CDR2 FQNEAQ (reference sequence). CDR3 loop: CASSYESGELFF. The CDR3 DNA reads TGTGCCAGCAGCTACGAGTCCGGGGAGCTGTTTTTT.

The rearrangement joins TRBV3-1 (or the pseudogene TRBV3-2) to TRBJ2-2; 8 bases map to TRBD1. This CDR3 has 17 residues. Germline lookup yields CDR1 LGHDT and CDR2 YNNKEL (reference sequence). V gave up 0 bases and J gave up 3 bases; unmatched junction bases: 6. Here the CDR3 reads CASSQDSQGAHTGELFF. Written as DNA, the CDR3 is TGTGCCAGCAGCCAAGATTCCCAGGGGGCGCACACCGGGGAGCTGTTTTTT.

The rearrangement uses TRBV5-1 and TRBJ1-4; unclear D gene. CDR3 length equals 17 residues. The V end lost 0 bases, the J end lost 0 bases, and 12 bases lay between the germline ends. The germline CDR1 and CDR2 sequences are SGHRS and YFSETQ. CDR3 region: CASSLGGATSTNEKLFF. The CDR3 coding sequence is TGCGCCAGCAGCTTGGGTGGTGCGACTTCAACTAATGAAAAACTGTTTTTT. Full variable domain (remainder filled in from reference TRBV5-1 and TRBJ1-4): KAGVTQTPRYLIKTRGQQVTLSCSPISGHRSVSWYQQTPGQGLQFLFEYFSETQRNKGNFPGRFSGRQFSNSRSEMNVSTLELGDSALYLCASSLGGATSTNEKLFFGSGTQLSVL.

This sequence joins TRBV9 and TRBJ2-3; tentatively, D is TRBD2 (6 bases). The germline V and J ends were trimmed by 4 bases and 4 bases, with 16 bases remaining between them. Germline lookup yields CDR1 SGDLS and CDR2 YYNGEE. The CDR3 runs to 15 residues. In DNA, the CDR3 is TGTGCCAGCAGCCCAACGGGACTTGGCCCAGATACGCAGTATTTT. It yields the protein CASSPTGLGPDTQYF. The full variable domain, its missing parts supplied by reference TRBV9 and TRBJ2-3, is DSGVTQTPKHLITATGQRVTLRCSPRSGDLSVYWYQQSLDQGLQFLIQYYNGEERAKGNILERFSAQQFPDLHSELNLSSLELGDSALYFCASSPTGLGPDTQYFGPGTRLTVL.

The CDR3 DNA reads TGTGCCAGTAGTTTCCCCTCCGGGTCCGACGAGCAGTACTTC. Its translation: CASSFPSGSDEQYF. The chain recombines TRBV19 with TRBJ2-7; D is unresolved. This CDR3 has 14 amino acids. The V gene lost 5 bases and the J gene lost 5 bases, with 16 bases spanning the gap. Germline CDR1 LNHDA, CDR2 SQIVND (reference sequence).

The CDR3 DNA is TGTGCCAGCAGCACGGGAAATTCACCCCTCCACTTT. Amino acid sequence: CASSTGNSPLHF. The genes are TRBV12-3 or TRBV12-4 and TRBJ1-6; D gene unclear. Trimming took 6 bases from V and 7 from J, leaving 7 bases between them. The CDR3 is 12 residues long.

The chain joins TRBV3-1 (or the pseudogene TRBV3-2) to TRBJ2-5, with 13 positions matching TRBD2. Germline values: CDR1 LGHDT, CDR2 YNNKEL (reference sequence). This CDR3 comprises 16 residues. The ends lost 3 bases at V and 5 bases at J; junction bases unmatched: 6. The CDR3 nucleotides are TGTGCCAGCAGCCATCGGACTAGCGGGAGCACTGAGACCCAGTACTTC. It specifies CASSHRTSGSTETQYF.

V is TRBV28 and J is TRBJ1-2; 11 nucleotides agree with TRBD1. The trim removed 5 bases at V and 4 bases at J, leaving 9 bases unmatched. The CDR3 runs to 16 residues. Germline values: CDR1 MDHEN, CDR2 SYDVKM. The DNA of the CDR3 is TGTGCCAGCAGTGCGCGAAGGACAGGGGGCGGCTATGGCTACACCTTC. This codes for CASSARRTGGGYGYTF.

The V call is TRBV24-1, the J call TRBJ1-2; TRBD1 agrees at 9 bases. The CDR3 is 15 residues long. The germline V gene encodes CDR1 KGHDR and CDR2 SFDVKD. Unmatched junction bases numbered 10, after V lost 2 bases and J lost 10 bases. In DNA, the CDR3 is TGTGCCACCAGTGATTCGAAGGGTGACAGGGGGTCCTACACCTTC. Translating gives CATSDSKGDRGSYTF.

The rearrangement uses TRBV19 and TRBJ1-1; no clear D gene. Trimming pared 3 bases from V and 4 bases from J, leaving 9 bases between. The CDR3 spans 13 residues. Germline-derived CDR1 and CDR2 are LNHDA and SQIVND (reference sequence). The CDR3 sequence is CASSMGFGTEAFF. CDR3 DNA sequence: TGTGCCAGTAGTATGGGTTTCGGCACTGAAGCTTTCTTT.

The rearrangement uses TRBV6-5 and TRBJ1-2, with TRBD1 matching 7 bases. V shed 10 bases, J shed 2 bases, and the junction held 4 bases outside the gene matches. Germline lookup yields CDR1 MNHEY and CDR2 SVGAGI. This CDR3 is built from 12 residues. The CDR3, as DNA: TGTGCCACCCAGACAGGGAACTATGGCTACACCTTC. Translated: CATQTGNYGYTF.

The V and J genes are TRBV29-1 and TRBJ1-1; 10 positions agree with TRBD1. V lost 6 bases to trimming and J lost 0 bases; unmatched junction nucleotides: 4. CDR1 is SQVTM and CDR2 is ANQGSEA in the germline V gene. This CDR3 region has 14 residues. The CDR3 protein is CSVRDRGLNTEAFF. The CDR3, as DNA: TGCAGCGTCCGGGACAGGGGCCTGAACACTGAAGCTTTCTTT.

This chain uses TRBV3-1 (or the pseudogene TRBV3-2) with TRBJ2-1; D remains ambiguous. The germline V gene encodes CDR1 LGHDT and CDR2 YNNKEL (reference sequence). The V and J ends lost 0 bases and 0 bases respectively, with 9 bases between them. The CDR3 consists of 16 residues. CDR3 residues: CASSQDTPSSYNEQFF. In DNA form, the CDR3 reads TGTGCCAGCAGCCAAGACACCCCAAGCTCCTACAATGAGCAGTTCTTC.

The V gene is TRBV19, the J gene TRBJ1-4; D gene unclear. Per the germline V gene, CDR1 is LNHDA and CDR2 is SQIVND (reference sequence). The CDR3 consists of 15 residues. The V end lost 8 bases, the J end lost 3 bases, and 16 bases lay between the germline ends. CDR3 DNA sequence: TGTGCCAGTGCACCCCGCCGGCGGGCTAATGAAAAACTGTTTTTT. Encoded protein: CASAPRRRANEKLFF. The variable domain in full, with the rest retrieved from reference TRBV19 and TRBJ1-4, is DGGITQSPKYLFRKEGQNVTLSCEQNLNHDAMYWYRQDPGQGLRLIYYSQIVNDFQKGDIAEGYSVSREKKESFPLTVTSAQKNPTAFYLCASAPRRRANEKLFFGSGTQLSVL.

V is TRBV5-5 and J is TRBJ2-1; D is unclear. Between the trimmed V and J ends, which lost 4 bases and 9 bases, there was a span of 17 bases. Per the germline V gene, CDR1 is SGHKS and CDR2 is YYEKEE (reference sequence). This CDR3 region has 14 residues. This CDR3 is CASSLDRSTGEQFF. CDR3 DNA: TGTGCCAGCAGCCTGGACCGTTCCACGGGTGAGCAGTTCTTC.

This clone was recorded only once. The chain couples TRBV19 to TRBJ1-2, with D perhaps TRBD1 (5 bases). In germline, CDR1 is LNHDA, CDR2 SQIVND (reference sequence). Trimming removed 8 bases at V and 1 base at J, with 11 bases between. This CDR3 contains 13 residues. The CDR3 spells CASGAGVNYGYTF. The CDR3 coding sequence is TGTGCCAGTGGGGCAGGAGTTAACTATGGCTACACCTTC.

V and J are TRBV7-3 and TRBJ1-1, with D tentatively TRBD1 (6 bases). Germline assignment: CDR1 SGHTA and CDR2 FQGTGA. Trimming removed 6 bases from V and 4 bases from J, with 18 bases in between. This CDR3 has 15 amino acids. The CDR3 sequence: CASSKGWGASTEAFF. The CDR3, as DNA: TGTGCCAGCAGTAAAGGATGGGGGGCAAGCACTGAAGCTTTCTTT.

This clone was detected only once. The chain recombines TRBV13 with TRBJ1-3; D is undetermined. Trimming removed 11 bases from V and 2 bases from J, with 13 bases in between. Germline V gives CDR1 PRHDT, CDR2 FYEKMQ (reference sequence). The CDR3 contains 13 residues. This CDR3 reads CAYRRATGNTIYF. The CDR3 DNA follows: TGTGCCTACCGGCGGGCCACTGGAAACACCATATATTTT.